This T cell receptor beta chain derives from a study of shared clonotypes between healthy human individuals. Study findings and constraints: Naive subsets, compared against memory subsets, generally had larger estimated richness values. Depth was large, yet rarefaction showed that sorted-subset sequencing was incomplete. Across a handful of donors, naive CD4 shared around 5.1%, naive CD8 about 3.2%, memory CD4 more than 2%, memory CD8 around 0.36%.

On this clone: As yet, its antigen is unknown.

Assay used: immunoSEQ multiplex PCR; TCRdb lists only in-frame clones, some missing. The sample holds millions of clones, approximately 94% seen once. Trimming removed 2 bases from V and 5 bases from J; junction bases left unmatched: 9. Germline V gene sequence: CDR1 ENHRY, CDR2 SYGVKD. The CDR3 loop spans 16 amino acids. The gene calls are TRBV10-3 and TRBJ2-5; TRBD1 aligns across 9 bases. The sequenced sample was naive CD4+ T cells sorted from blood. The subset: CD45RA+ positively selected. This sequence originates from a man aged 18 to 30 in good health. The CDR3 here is CAISEQSGTGRETQYF. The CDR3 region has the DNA TGTGCCATCAGTGAGCAATCCGGGACAGGGCGGGAGACCCAGTACTTC.